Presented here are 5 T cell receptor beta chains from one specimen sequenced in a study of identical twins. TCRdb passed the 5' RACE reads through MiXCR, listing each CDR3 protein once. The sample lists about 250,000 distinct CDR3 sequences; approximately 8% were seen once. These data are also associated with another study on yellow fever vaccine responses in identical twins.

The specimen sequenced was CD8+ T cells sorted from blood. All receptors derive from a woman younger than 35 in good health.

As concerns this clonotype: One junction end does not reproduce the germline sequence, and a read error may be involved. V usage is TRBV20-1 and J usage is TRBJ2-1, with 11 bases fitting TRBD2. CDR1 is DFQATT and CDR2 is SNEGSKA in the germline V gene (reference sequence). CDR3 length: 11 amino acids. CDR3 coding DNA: TGCAGTGCTAGATTTAGCGGGGGGGCCCTCTTC. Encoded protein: CSARFSGGALF.

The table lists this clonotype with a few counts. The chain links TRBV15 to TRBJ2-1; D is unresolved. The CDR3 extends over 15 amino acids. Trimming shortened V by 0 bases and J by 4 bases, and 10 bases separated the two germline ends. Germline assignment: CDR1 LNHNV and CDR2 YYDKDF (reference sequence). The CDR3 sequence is CATSRDLAEYNEQFF. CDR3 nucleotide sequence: TGTGCCACCAGCAGAGATTTGGCGGAGTACAATGAGCAGTTCTTC.

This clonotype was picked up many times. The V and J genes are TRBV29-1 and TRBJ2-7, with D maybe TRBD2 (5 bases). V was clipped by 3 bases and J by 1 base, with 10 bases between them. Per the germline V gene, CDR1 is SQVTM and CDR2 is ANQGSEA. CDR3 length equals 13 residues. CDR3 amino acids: CSVEASPSYEQYF. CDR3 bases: TGCAGCGTTGAGGCTAGCCCATCCTACGAGCAGTACTTC.

CDR3 DNA: TGTGCCAGCAGTTACTCAGAGGAGCAGGGGGCTGGGGGGCAGCCCCAGCATTTT. Its translation is CASSYSEEQGAGGQPQHF. This chain connects TRBV6-5 to TRBJ1-5; 8 bases line up with TRBD1. V was clipped by 0 bases and J by 7 bases; unmatched bases: 14. The CDR3 extends over 18 amino acids. CDR1 and CDR2 from the germline V gene are MNHEY and SVGAGI.

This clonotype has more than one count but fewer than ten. CDR3 region: CASSSWEDTQYF. The CDR3, as DNA: TGTGCCAGCAGCTCGTGGGAAGATACGCAGTATTTT. The J gene is TRBJ2-3, the V gene TRBV5-6, with D unclear. The CDR3 is 12 residues long. Trimming took 3 bases from V and 5 from J, leaving 7 bases between them. CDR1 SGHDT and CDR2 YYEEEE come from the germline V gene.